These 4 T cell receptor beta chains were all obtained from the same sample, sequenced in a study of identical twins. Via MiXCR, TCRdb re-called the 5' RACE reads, giving one row per CDR3 protein. Here the sample spans 1.5 million to 2 million distinct CDR3 sequences, roughly a third being singletons. The sequenced sample consisted of cord blood. The receptor set was obtained from a newborn girl in good health.

V and J are TRBV20-1 and TRBJ2-5; 12 bases fit TRBD2. J lost 5 bases, V lost 0 bases, and 10 bases had no gene match. The CDR3 has 17 residues. Germline values: CDR1 DFQATT, CDR2 SNEGSKA (reference sequence). In DNA form, the CDR3 reads TGCAGTGCTAGAGATGTGACTAGCGGGGGAGTTTGGGAGACCCAGTACTTC. This encodes CSARDVTSGGVWETQYF.

The chain employs TRBV7-9 and TRBJ1-2; TRBD1 aligns across 7 bases. The V gene's germline CDR1 is SEHNR and CDR2 FQNEAQ (reference sequence). This CDR3 contains 14 residues. The ends lost 8 bases at V and 8 bases at J; junction bases unmatched: 14. CDR3 sequence: CASGRIGDREGYTF. The CDR3 coding sequence is TGTGCCAGCGGCCGAATTGGTGACAGGGAGGGCTACACCTTC.

The chain employs TRBV24-1 and TRBJ2-5; D call uncertain. Per the germline V gene, CDR1 is KGHDR and CDR2 is SFDVKD. V dropped 2 bases and J dropped 1 base, with 7 bases sitting between them. This CDR3 spans 14 amino acids. CDR3 sequence (DNA): TGTGCCACCAGTGATTACACCAGCCAAGAGACCCAGTACTTC. Protein product: CATSDYTSQETQYF.

The rearrangement uses TRBV20-1 and TRBJ1-1; D not resolved. This CDR3 has 14 amino acids. From germline, CDR1 is DFQATT and CDR2 SNEGSKA (reference sequence). Trimming left V 5 bases short and J 1 base short, with 14 bases between. The CDR3 protein is CSADKPRGNTEAFF. The DNA for the CDR3 is TGCAGTGCTGACAAACCCCGTGGGAACACTGAAGCTTTCTTT.